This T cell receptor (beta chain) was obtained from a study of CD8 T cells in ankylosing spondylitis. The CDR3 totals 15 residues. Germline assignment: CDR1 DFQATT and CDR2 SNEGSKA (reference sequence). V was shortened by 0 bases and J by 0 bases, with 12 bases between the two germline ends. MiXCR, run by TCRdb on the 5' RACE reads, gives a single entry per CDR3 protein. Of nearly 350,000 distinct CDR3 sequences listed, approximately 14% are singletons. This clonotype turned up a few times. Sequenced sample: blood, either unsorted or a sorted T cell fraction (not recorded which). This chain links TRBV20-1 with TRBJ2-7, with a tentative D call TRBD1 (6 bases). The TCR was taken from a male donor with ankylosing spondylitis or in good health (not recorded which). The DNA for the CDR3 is TGCAGTGCTAGAGATCCGACAGGAGGCTCCTACGAGCAGTACTTC. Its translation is CSARDPTGGSYEQYF.